The TCR beta chain described here comes from a study of blood T cell repertoires in COVID-19 (dated by TCRdb to the early 2020s). About the full investigation: Samples covering the acute and convalescent phases of COVID-19 were provided by collaborators in the United States, Italy and Spain. The prospective study material was composed of cDNA or gDNA derived from T cells, B-cell-depleted T cells, or PBMCs. The dataset comprised deeply sampled blood TCRbeta repertoires from subjects exposed to, actively infected with, or recovered from COVID-19. The repertoires were released in a freely available public database intended as a resource for research on the immune response to SARS-CoV-2. The samples were drawn from two sources: the first 160 participants of the ongoing ImmuneRACE study, and 1,000 to 1,500 subjects contributed by 6 global collaborators. A de-identified subject ID, COVID-19 status, age in years and sex were almost always included in the sample metadata. HLA class I and class II types, where available, came from metadata supplied by the sample provider rather than from assay-based typing. The research as a whole found: The amount of clinical and demographic metadata varied by source and participant and was provided uncurated.

Participants in the prospective study were aged roughly 18 to 100 years, lived in 20 to 30 United States geographic areas, and enrolled through a virtual design. In the prospective study, participants were assigned to cohorts based on the clinical history participants reported in a screening survey and a study questionnaire. ImmuneRACE Cohort 3 recovered participants were defined by two consecutive negative NP/OP PCR tests, healthcare professional clearance, or symptom resolution. In the prospective study, whole blood, serum and a nasopharyngeal or oropharyngeal swab were collected from each participant by mobile phlebotomists. Prospective study participants could optionally give additional blood draws and questionnaires over an approximately two-month period. Before DNA extraction, blood samples from the prospective study were shipped at room temperature or frozen. Notes on this clone: Its specific antigen is unknown. Base qualities are not provided; no much larger clone lies one nucleotide away.

TCRbeta CDR3 regions were amplified from genomic DNA by means of the immunoSEQ Assay, a bias-controlled multiplex PCR. The paper's processing steps were these. Within the assay, amplification of reference gene primers was used to estimate how many nucleated cells each sample contained. Sequence reads were collapsed and filtered to measure the absolute abundance of every unique TCRbeta CDR3 rearrangement. For each sample, productive Simpson clonality was calculated as the square root of Simpson's diversity index over productive rearrangements. As stored in TCRdb, this immuneACCESS dataset retains in-frame rearrangements with V and J assigned. A fraction of the clones does not appear; measured against another copy, unresolved V genes explain less than half of the discrepancy, and the remainder lacks a known reason. V and J calls plus clone size are reproduced from that table; the DNA served to infer D and trimming. In this sample the table shows 300,000 to 450,000 clones, about 88% of which occur a single time. The top ten hold more than 0.95% of the sample.

V was cut back by 5 bases and J by 0 bases, leaving a gap of 8 bases between them. From cysteine to phenylalanine, the CDR3 is 14 amino acids long. Of all the DNA, just the CDR3 is kept, 42 bases in frame from base 1. CDR1 and CDR2 were assigned from the germline V gene as SGHVS and FNYEAQ. The sequenced material came from PBMCs or T cells enriched from blood (not recorded which). The rearranged segments are TRBV7-6 and TRBJ1-3, and perhaps TRBD1 as D gene, on 5 matching bases. The receptor comes from a young woman who had recovered from COVID-19. The DNA sequence is as follows: TGTGCCAGCAGCCCCGACAGCTCTGGAAACACCATATATTTT. This codes for CASSPDSSGNTIYF. Beyond the CDR3, the reference TRBV7-6 and TRBJ1-3 genes provide the residues; the full variable domain reads: GAGVSQSPRYKVTKRGQDVALRCDPISGHVSLYWYRQALGQGPEFLTYFNYEAQQDKSGLPNDRFSAERPEGSISTLTIQRTEQRDSAMYRCASSPDSSGNTIYFGEGSWLTVV.